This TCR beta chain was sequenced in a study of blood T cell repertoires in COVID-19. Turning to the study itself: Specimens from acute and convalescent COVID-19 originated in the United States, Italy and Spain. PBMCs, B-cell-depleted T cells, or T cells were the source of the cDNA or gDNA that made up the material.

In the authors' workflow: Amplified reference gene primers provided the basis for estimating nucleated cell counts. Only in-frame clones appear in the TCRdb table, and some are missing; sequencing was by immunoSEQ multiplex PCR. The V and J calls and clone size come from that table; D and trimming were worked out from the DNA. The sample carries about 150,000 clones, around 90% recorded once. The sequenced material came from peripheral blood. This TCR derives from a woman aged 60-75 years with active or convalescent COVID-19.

The CDR3 is CATSDLEGAGEKLFF. In nucleotides, the CDR3 is TGTGCCACCAGTGATTTGGAGGGGGCGGGTGAAAAACTGTTTTTT. This chain uses TRBV24-1 with TRBJ1-4; 7 positions agree with TRBD1. The V and J ends lost 0 bases and 7 bases, in that order; junction bases with no gene match: 4. The CDR3 totals 15 residues. The germline gives CDR1 KGHDR, CDR2 SFDVKD.